This record looks at one TCR beta chain sequence and its context. This sample stems from a study of blood T cell repertoires in COVID-19. Study-wide context: From the United States, Italy and Spain came samples of acute and convalescent COVID-19.

Assay: immunoSEQ multiplex PCR; the TCRdb copy retains only in-frame clones and omits some. The sample lists 200,000 to 250,000 clones; roughly 89% were seen once. V was pared by 5 bases and J by 0 bases, with 10 bases between. Germline V gene data show CDR1 as SEHNR and CDR2 as FQNEAQ (reference sequence). This CDR3 spans 14 amino acids. The sequenced sample was PBMCs or T cells enriched from blood (not recorded which). The receptor comes from a woman aged 35 to 49 who had recovered from COVID-19. This chain joins TRBV7-9 and TRBJ1-1; D gene unclear. The CDR3 nucleotides are TGTGCCAGCAGCCCACACGGGGTGAACACTGAAGCTTTCTTT. Protein sequence: CASSPHGVNTEAFF. The entire variable domain, with the rest obtained from reference TRBV7-9 and TRBJ1-1, is as follows: DTGVSQNPRHKITKRGQNVTFRCDPISEHNRLYWYRQTLGQGPEFLTYFQNEAQLEKSRLLSDRFSAERPKGSFSTLEIQRTEQGDSAMYLCASSPHGVNTEAFFGQGTRLTVV.